This entry describes one T cell receptor beta chain. Trimming stripped 3 bases from V and 7 bases from J, with 10 bases between. The length of the CDR3 is 13 residues. From germline, CDR1 is LNHDA and CDR2 SQIVND (reference sequence). The sample belongs to a study of T cell changes during pregnancy in multiple sclerosis. Produced via immunoSEQ multiplex PCR; TCRdb's table is partial and in-frame only. Of about 70,000 clones in the sample, roughly 94% were seen once. This receptor was obtained from a female donor with multiple sclerosis, enrolled in a pregnancy study. V is TRBV19 and J is TRBJ1-5; D not resolved. Specimen: peripheral blood, collected in the third trimester of pregnancy. CDR3 amino acids: CASSMEVRQPQHF. For the CDR3, the DNA is TGTGCCAGTAGTATGGAGGTGAGACAGCCCCAGCATTTT.